A selection of T cell receptor beta chains follows, all from one sample in a study of blood T cells in healthy people across ages. One entry per CDR3 protein, called by TCRdb with MiXCR from the 5' RACE reads. The sample contains hundreds of thousands of distinct CDR3 sequences, around 42% of which appear only once. Material for sequencing was blood. These receptors originate from a man between 60 and 75 years old in good health. CDR3s include the opening cysteine and the closing phenylalanine or tryptophan. The order of the fields is D gene, clone size, J gene, V gene, CDR3 DNA, CDR3 protein. D genes are given only for firm matches. Rows give clone size only sometimes, using once, few, many, or a class for an expanded clone.

TRBD2 | - | TRBJ2-2 | TRBV29-1 | TGCAGCGTTTCACCGGGACTAGTGTACGGGGAGCTGTTTTTT | CSVSPGLVYGELFF
TRBD1 | few | TRBJ2-7 | TRBV7-6 | TGTGCCAGCAGCTTAGGTCGGACAGGGGCATACGAGCAGTACTTC | CASSLGRTGAYEQYF
- | few | TRBJ2-5 | TRBV15 | TGTGCCACCAGCAAGGACAGCCAAGAGACCCAGTACTTC | CATSKDSQETQYF
TRBD1 | - | TRBJ2-7 | TRBV5-1 | TGCGCCAGCAGCCCGAAGGGACAGGGGGCGACCTACGAGCAGTACTTC | CASSPKGQGATYEQYF
TRBD2 | few | TRBJ2-5 | TRBV5-1 | TGCGCCAGCAGCCCACTCGGGGGGGATGCAGAGACCCAGTACTTC | CASSPLGGDAETQYF
TRBD2 | - | TRBJ2-5 | TRBV28 | TGTGCCAGCAGGAAGATAGCGGGGGAAGTCGGGCAGTACTTC | CASRKIAGEVGQYF
TRBD1 | few | TRBJ2-1 | TRBV3-1 | TGTGCCAGCAGCGGACGTGACAGGGTACTATACAATGAGCAGTTCTTC | CASSGRDRVLYNEQFF
- | - | TRBJ2-7 | TRBV20-1 | TGCAGTGCTAGGCTGCAGGCTAACGAGCAGTACTTC | CSARLQANEQYF
TRBD1 | few | TRBJ1-2 | TRBV2 | TGTGCCAGCAGTGAACTGCGCGGACAGGGAGCTAACTATGGCTACACCTTC | CASSELRGQGANYGYTF
- | - | TRBJ1-1 | TRBV5-1 | TGCGCCAGCAGCTTGAACACCCAGAACACTGAAGCTTTCTTT | CASSLNTQNTEAFF
- | - | TRBJ1-4 | TRBV7-9 | TGTGCCAGCAGAGGGTCCACTAATGAAAAACTGTTTTTT | CASRGSTNEKLFF
- | few | TRBJ1-1 | TRBV12-3/TRBV12-4 | TGTGCCAGCAGGCTAGAATTGAACACTGAAGCTTTCTTT | CASRLELNTEAFF
- | - | TRBJ1-5 | TRBV18 | TGTGCCAGCTCATCCCTTACTGGGCCGAATCAGCCCCAGCATTTT | CASSSLTGPNQPQHF
TRBD1 | few | TRBJ2-1 | TRBV13 | TGTGCCAGCAGGCCAGGGGGCAATGAGCAGTTCTTC | CASRPGGNEQFF